Listed here are 17 T cell receptor beta chains from one sample, sequenced in a study of shared clonotypes between healthy human individuals. The method was immunoSEQ multiplex PCR; TCRdb's version includes in-frame clones alone and lacks a portion of them. Among hundreds of thousands of clones listed, 72% were seen once. Sequencing was done on a sample of memory CD4+ T cells sorted from blood. Indicated subset: CD45RA-negative fraction. These receptors were obtained from a woman aged 25 to 39 in good health.

The chain uses TRBV6-4 and TRBJ2-5; D uncertain. Trimming cost V 0 bases and J 0 bases, with 5 bases left between them. This CDR3 spans 14 amino acids. The germline V gene encodes CDR1 MRHNA and CDR2 SNTAGT. The CDR3 reads CASSDSIYQETQYF. As DNA, the CDR3 is TGTGCCAGCAGTGACTCGATTTACCAAGAGACCCAGTACTTC.

V usage is TRBV11-3 and J usage is TRBJ1-2; a weak D match, TRBD1 (5 bases). V lost 5 bases and J lost 8, with 12 bases in between. Per the germline V gene, CDR1 is SGHNT and CDR2 is YENEEA. The CDR3 is 12 residues long. The CDR3 reads CASSPDSRGYTF. DNA for the CDR3: TGTGCCAGCAGCCCTGACAGTCGCGGCTACACCTTC.

The CDR3 bases are TGTGCCAGCAGCTTAATTGGGGGAGGGCTTGAGACCCAGTACTTC. It encodes CASSLIGGGLETQYF. V and J are TRBV7-8 and TRBJ2-5; 7 nucleotides align to TRBD2. CDR3 length equals 15 residues. V lost 2 bases and J lost 5; bases outside the gene matches: 8. Germline V gives CDR1 SGHVS, CDR2 FQNEAQ.

A few counts support this clone. The CDR3 DNA reads TGTGCCAGCAGCTTAGGGAGCGTTTTGGAGGAAGCGACTGGCTACACCTTC. Translated: CASSLGSVLEEATGYTF. This chain joins TRBV7-9 and TRBJ1-2; D uncertain. V lost 1 base, J lost 7 bases, and 22 bases lay in between. CDR3 length: 17 residues. Germline V gene lookup returns CDR1 SEHNR and CDR2 FQNEAQ (reference sequence).

Concerning this clone itself: This could be a read error, since a much larger clone is one nucleotide away. This specimen includes other DNA sequences encoding the same CDR3. The chain couples TRBV5-8 to TRBJ1-5; TRBD1 aligns across 8 bases. V was pared by 4 bases and J by 6 bases, with 6 bases of the junction left unmatched. This CDR3 has 14 amino acids. The germline gives CDR1 SGHTS, CDR2 YDEGEE. CDR3: CASSPGQGSQPQHF. The CDR3 region has the DNA TGTGCCAGCAGCCCCGGACAGGGTAGTCAGCCCCAGCATTTT.

The chain recombines TRBV5-1 with TRBJ1-5; no clear D gene. Germline V gene data show CDR1 as SGHRS and CDR2 as YFSETQ. V lost 0 bases and J lost 7, with 11 bases in between. The CDR3 spans 14 residues. DNA for the CDR3: TGCGCCAGCAGCTTGGATGGGTCACAACAGCCCCAGCATTTT. Translation gives CASSLDGSQQPQHF.

Note on this clone: The same CDR3 can be traced to other DNA sequences in this sample. The V gene is TRBV4-2, the J gene TRBJ1-5, with D hard to call. Trimming cost V 0 bases and J 1 base, with 7 bases left between them. The germline V gene encodes CDR1 LGHNA and CDR2 YNFKEQ. The CDR3 spans 15 residues. In nucleotides, the CDR3 is TGTGCCAGCAGCCAAGAATCAGGAAGCAATCAGCCCCAGCATTTT. Translated: CASSQESGSNQPQHF.

The chain recombines TRBV6-4 with TRBJ1-5, with 8 positions matching TRBD1. The CDR3 runs 15 residues. CDR1 is MRHNA and CDR2 is SNTAGT in the germline V gene. V gave up 4 bases and J gave up 6 bases; unmatched junction bases: 8. As DNA, the CDR3 is TGTGCCAGCAGTGTCGACGCAGGGGGCAGTCAGCCCCAGCATTTT. Protein: CASSVDAGGSQPQHF.

The chain recombines TRBV5-5 with TRBJ1-5; D gene ambiguous. This CDR3 region has 16 residues. Per germline, CDR1 SGHKS and CDR2 YYEKEE (reference sequence). The V end lost 3 bases, the J end lost 0 bases, and 13 bases lay between the germline ends. The CDR3 nucleotides read TGTGCCAGCAGCTCCCAGACTCAATATAGCAATCAGCCCCAGCATTTT. Protein sequence: CASSSQTQYSNQPQHF.

The chain combines TRBV25-1 with TRBJ2-7; perhaps D is TRBD1 or TRBD2 (5 bases each). This CDR3 has 14 amino acids. V was pared by 2 bases and J by 2 bases, with 10 bases between. Germline CDR1 reads MGHDK; CDR2 reads SYGVNS. The CDR3 DNA follows: TGTGCCAGCAGTGAAGGGGGAGCTCCCTACGAGCAGTACTTC. Its translation: CASSEGGAPYEQYF.

The chain employs TRBV7-9 and TRBJ1-1; 8 bases are shared with TRBD1. The CDR3 spans 16 residues. The J segment lost 3 bases and the V segment lost 2 bases, leaving 8 bases of the junction unmatched. CDR1 and CDR2 from the germline V gene are SEHNR and FQNEAQ (reference sequence). CDR3 loop: CASSLPRTGFYTEAFF. CDR3 bases: TGTGCCAGCAGCTTACCCCGGACAGGGTTTTACACTGAAGCTTTCTTT.

As concerns this clone: This sample includes further DNA sequences coding for the same CDR3. The V and J genes are TRBV29-1 and TRBJ2-7; 14 nucleotides agree with TRBD2. The CDR3 is 13 amino acids. From germline, CDR1 is SQVTM and CDR2 ANQGSEA. V shed 6 bases, J shed 4 bases, and the junction held 2 bases outside the gene matches. CDR3 bases: TGCAGCGTGGGGACTAGCGGGAGTTACGAGCAGTACTTC. It yields the protein CSVGTSGSYEQYF.

Of note for this clone: At one boundary the junction diverges from the germline segment, which might be a read error. This chain joins TRBV5-4 and TRBJ2-7, with TRBD1 identical over 8 bases. Germline CDR1 is SGHNT and CDR2 is YYREEE (reference sequence). The CDR3 length is 14 residues. Here the CDR3 reads CASSLGQGPYEQYF. In DNA, the CDR3 is TGCGCCAGCAGCTTAGGACAGGGACCTTACGAGCAGTACTTC.

The chain uses TRBV7-3 and TRBJ2-5, with D tentatively TRBD2 (6 bases). The CDR3 contains 17 residues. Per the germline V gene, CDR1 is SGHTA and CDR2 is FQGTGA. V shed 4 bases and J shed 0 bases, with 18 bases lying between them. CDR3 region: CASSSKRRDHYQETQYF. The CDR3 DNA reads TGTGCCAGCAGCTCAAAAAGGAGGGACCACTACCAAGAGACCCAGTACTTC.

This clone has a single count. This chain links TRBV28 with TRBJ2-6; 12 bases map to TRBD2. The germline gives CDR1 MDHEN, CDR2 SYDVKM. The CDR3 extends over 15 amino acids. The V segment lost 8 bases and the J segment 2 bases; nucleotides outside the gene matches: 1. In DNA form, the CDR3 reads TGTGCCAGCGGACTAGCGGGACCTGGGGCCAACGTCCTGACTTTC. Translated: CASGLAGPGANVLTF.

The CDR3 loop is CAWSKQTVTGELFF. Here the CDR3 DNA reads TGTGCCTGGAGTAAACAGACCGTCACTGGGGAGCTGTTTTTT. The chain couples TRBV30 to TRBJ2-2; no clear D gene. CDR1 GTSNPN and CDR2 SVGIG come from the germline V gene (reference sequence). Trimming removed 2 bases at V and 8 bases at J, with 15 bases between. This CDR3 is built from 14 residues.

This chain links TRBV28 with TRBJ1-5; the D is unclear. There are 14 residues in the CDR3. The V and J ends lost 3 bases and 6 bases respectively, with 12 bases between them. Germline CDR1 is MDHEN and CDR2 is SYDVKM. The CDR3 DNA follows: TGTGCCAGCAGTTTCGAGGGTCTCGGTCAGCCCCAGCATTTT. This translates into CASSFEGLGQPQHF.